The next 25 T cell receptor beta chains were all read from a single sample in a study of shared clonotypes between healthy human individuals (dated by TCRdb to about 2020). Libraries were constructed by the immunoSEQ multiplex PCR assay. TCRdb holds this immuneACCESS table with in-frame rearrangements only. Some clones are missing; in checked studies, unresolved V genes explain under half, and the rest has no known cause. In all, the sample holds 2 million to 2.5 million clones, and roughly 93% of those were seen once. The ten largest clonotypes hold 0.39% of the sample. The source material was naive CD4+ T cells from PBMCs. The cell subset or site tag for this specimen amounts to: CD45RA+ positively selected. The origin of the receptors is a man younger than 35 in good health. Some clones in this sample may be carry-over from other donors' samples.

The chain combines TRBV6-6 with TRBJ2-1; TRBD1 is a possible D gene (6 bases). Germline CDR1 and CDR2: MNHNY and SVGAGI (reference sequence). V was trimmed by 6 bases and J by 1 base, leaving 13 bases between them. The CDR3 is 15 residues long. CDR3 sequence (DNA): TGTGCCAGCAGCCCAAGGGGGTGGTCCTACAATGAGCAGTTCTTC. Its protein product is CASSPRGWSYNEQFF.

Comments on this clone: In the same sample, other DNA sequences code for this CDR3. The V and J genes are TRBV5-1 and TRBJ2-5; TRBD2 matches at 8 bases. This CDR3 comprises 14 residues. Germline values: CDR1 SGHRS, CDR2 YFSETQ. V shed 3 bases, J shed 2 bases, and the junction held 3 bases outside the gene matches. The CDR3 spells CASSSGLGQETQYF. For the CDR3, the DNA is TGCGCCAGCAGCTCGGGACTAGGGCAAGAGACCCAGTACTTC. The full variable domain, completed using reference TRBV5-1 and TRBJ2-5, is KAGVTQTPRYLIKTRGQQVTLSCSPISGHRSVSWYQQTPGQGLQFLFEYFSETQRNKGNFPGRFSGRQFSNSRSEMNVSTLELGDSALYLCASSSGLGQETQYFGPGTRLLVL.

This chain uses TRBV19 with TRBJ1-5; TRBD1 aligns across 7 bases. V was pared by 3 bases and J by 2 bases, with 7 bases of the junction left unmatched. The CDR3 covers 16 residues. CDR1 is LNHDA, CDR2 SQIVND, per germline (reference sequence). CDR3 in amino acids: CASSIQWTGGNQPQHF. CDR3 sequence (DNA): TGTGCCAGTAGTATTCAGTGGACAGGTGGCAATCAGCCCCAGCATTTT.

The V gene is TRBV6-6, the J gene TRBJ2-7; no clear D gene. The germline CDR1 and CDR2 sequences are MNHNY and SVGAGI (reference sequence). The V end lost 0 bases, the J end lost 1 base, and 7 bases lay between the germline ends. This CDR3 is 14 amino acids long. The CDR3 reads CASSYSTASYEQYF. DNA for the CDR3: TGTGCCAGCAGTTACTCGACGGCTTCCTACGAGCAGTACTTC.

V gene TRBV5-1 combines with J gene TRBJ2-1; no reliable D call. Trimming removed 5 bases at V and 6 bases at J, with 9 bases between. The CDR3 totals 12 residues. CDR1 and CDR2 (germline): SGHRS, YFSETQ. For the CDR3, the DNA is TGCGCCAGCAGTTTGAGAGTCAATGAGCAGTTCTTC. Translated, it gives CASSLRVNEQFF. The variable domain in full, completed from reference TRBV5-1 and TRBJ2-1, reads KAGVTQTPRYLIKTRGQQVTLSCSPISGHRSVSWYQQTPGQGLQFLFEYFSETQRNKGNFPGRFSGRQFSNSRSEMNVSTLELGDSALYLCASSLRVNEQFFGPGTRLTVL.

This clone was detected only once. This rearrangement joins TRBV28 to TRBJ2-3; D uncertain. This CDR3 comprises 15 residues. The germline CDR1 and CDR2 sequences are MDHEN and SYDVKM. V was clipped by 10 bases and J by 2 bases, with 19 bases between them. Here the CDR3 reads CAIGRSGSNTDTQYF. The CDR3, as DNA: TGTGCCATTGGGCGGTCCGGGTCGAACACAGATACGCAGTATTTT.

The genes are TRBV28 and TRBJ2-7; 9 positions match TRBD1. CDR1 is MDHEN and CDR2 is SYDVKM in the germline V gene. V dropped 7 bases and J dropped 2; count of bases not matched to a gene: 12. CDR3 length: 16 residues. As DNA, the CDR3 is TGTGCCAGCACCGTAACCGGGACAGGGCCCACCTACGAGCAGTACTTC. Protein: CASTVTGTGPTYEQYF.

The chain uses TRBV25-1 and TRBJ1-4; D is uncertain. This CDR3 has 14 amino acids. Trimming pared 2 bases from V and 4 bases from J, leaving 8 bases between. CDR1 and CDR2 from the germline V gene are MGHDK and SYGVNS. The chain's CDR3 is CASSEPRHNEKLFF. CDR3 bases: TGTGCCAGCAGTGAACCACGACATAATGAAAAACTGTTTTTT.

The rearrangement links TRBV5-1 to TRBJ2-1; 12 bases line up with TRBD2. The CDR3 is 14 residues long. Germline lookup yields CDR1 SGHRS and CDR2 YFSETQ. V lost 6 bases and J lost 9; bases outside the gene matches: 7. The CDR3 region has the DNA TGCGCCAGCACCAGACTAGCGGGAGTGGGTGAGCAGTTCTTC. Translation gives CASTRLAGVGEQFF.

The chain links TRBV28 to TRBJ2-7; D is ambiguous. The V gene's germline CDR1 is MDHEN and CDR2 SYDVKM. V dropped 8 bases and J dropped 0 bases, with 8 bases sitting between them. The CDR3 loop spans 12 amino acids. In DNA, the CDR3 is TGTGCCAGCGAGAAAACCTCCTACGAGCAGTACTTC. It codes for CASEKTSYEQYF. Based on the CDR3 plus reference TRBV28 and TRBJ2-7, the full variable domain is DVKVTQSSRYLVKRTGEKVFLECVQDMDHENMFWYRQDPGLGLRLIYFSYDVKMKEKGDIPEGYSVSREKKERFSLILESASTNQTSMYLCASEKTSYEQYFGPGTRLTVT.

This chain links TRBV7-2 with TRBJ1-1, with D unclear. CDR3 length: 16 residues. The V end lost 7 bases, the J end lost 0 bases, and 18 bases lay between the germline ends. The germline V gene encodes CDR1 SGHTA and CDR2 FQGNSA. The DNA for the CDR3 is TGTGCCAGCACCAATCCCCGTGGGCACTTGAACACTGAAGCTTTCTTT. Translated: CASTNPRGHLNTEAFF.

This chain links TRBV5-1 with TRBJ2-5, with D possibly matching TRBD2 (5 bases). This CDR3 contains 13 residues. The germline CDR1 and CDR2 sequences are SGHRS and YFSETQ. The V end was cut by 5 bases, the J end by 1 base, with 9 bases between. CDR3 nucleotide sequence: TGCGCCAGCAGTGAAGGGAGCCAAGAGACCCAGTACTTC. Protein sequence: CASSEGSQETQYF.

This clone was observed once. The chain employs TRBV19 and TRBJ2-5; perhaps D is TRBD1 or TRBD2 (7 bases each). V lost 8 bases to trimming and J lost 0 bases, with 19 bases between them. The CDR3 extends over 16 amino acids. The germline gives CDR1 LNHDA, CDR2 SQIVND (reference sequence). The CDR3: CASATRGGMYQETQYF. The DNA for the CDR3 is TGTGCCAGTGCAACCAGGGGGGGAATGTACCAAGAGACCCAGTACTTC.

The rearrangement uses TRBV28 and TRBJ2-2; 10 positions match TRBD2. CDR1 and CDR2 from the germline V gene are MDHEN and SYDVKM. Trimming took 6 bases from V and 7 from J; bases not matched to a gene: 11. The CDR3 has 16 residues. The CDR3 loop reads CASSSGASGSHGELFF. The CDR3 DNA sequence: TGTGCCAGCAGCTCCGGGGCTAGCGGGAGCCACGGGGAGCTGTTTTTT.

This rearrangement joins TRBV28 to TRBJ2-7, with TRBD1 matching over 8 bases. The CDR3 is made up of 16 amino acids. The junction had 14 bases not matched to a gene; V was cut back by 6 bases and J by 4 bases. Per germline, CDR1 MDHEN and CDR2 SYDVKM. CDR3 sequence: CASRRHFTDREYEQYF. The CDR3 DNA reads TGTGCCAGCAGACGTCACTTCACGGACAGGGAATACGAGCAGTACTTC.

The chain has TRBV19 and TRBJ2-1; TRBD2 matches at 10 bases. CDR1 and CDR2 from the germline V gene are LNHDA and SQIVND (reference sequence). J was trimmed by 9 bases and V by 4 bases; bases with no gene match: 12. The CDR3 runs to 16 residues. CDR3 bases: TGTGCCAGTAGTACCCTTGGGCTAGCGGGAGAGGGTGAGCAGTTCTTC. Its protein is CASSTLGLAGEGEQFF.

The chain recombines TRBV9 with TRBJ1-1; maybe TRBD1 (6 bases). This CDR3 is built from 16 residues. The V gene lost 2 bases and the J gene lost 4 bases, with 18 bases spanning the gap. From germline, CDR1 is SGDLS and CDR2 YYNGEE. The CDR3 loop reads CASSVGVGDRTTEAFF. CDR3 coding DNA: TGTGCCAGCAGCGTGGGGGTTGGCGACAGGACCACTGAAGCTTTCTTT.

The chain recombines TRBV9 with TRBJ2-2; TRBD2 matches 8 bases. Trimming at V came to 0 bases and at J to 7 bases, leaving 8 bases not matched to a gene. CDR1 is SGDLS, CDR2 YYNGEE, per germline. The CDR3 sequence is 16 residues long. The DNA for the CDR3 is TGTGCCAGCAGCGTAGATATCGGGAGGGCCGTCGGGGAGCTGTTTTTT. Encoded protein: CASSVDIGRAVGELFF. The full variable domain, rest sourced from reference TRBV9 and TRBJ2-2, is DSGVTQTPKHLITATGQRVTLRCSPRSGDLSVYWYQQSLDQGLQFLIQYYNGEERAKGNILERFSAQQFPDLHSELNLSSLELGDSALYFCASSVDIGRAVGELFFGEGSRLTVL.

The chain uses TRBV7-2 and TRBJ1-5, with D maybe TRBD1 (5 bases). V dropped 5 bases and J dropped 2 bases, with 13 bases sitting between them. This CDR3 has 15 amino acids. Germline CDR1 reads SGHTA; CDR2 reads FQGNSA. As DNA, the CDR3 is TGTGCCAGCAGCCCGCAGGGTTTCGGCAATCAGCCCCAGCATTTT. Protein: CASSPQGFGNQPQHF.

The gene calls are TRBV2 and TRBJ2-2; 8 bases match TRBD2. Per the germline V gene, CDR1 is SNHLY and CDR2 is FYNNEI. Trimming removed 6 bases from V and 0 bases from J; junction bases left unmatched: 3. The CDR3 runs 15 residues. CDR3: CASSAGLANTGELFF. The CDR3, as DNA: TGTGCCAGCAGCGCGGGACTAGCGAACACCGGGGAGCTGTTTTTT.

The rearrangement uses TRBV7-8 and TRBJ2-3, with 7 bases fitting TRBD1. CDR3 length: 15 amino acids. Germline values: CDR1 SGHVS, CDR2 FQNEAQ. With 5 bases clipped from V and 10 bases from J, the junction kept 15 bases outside the gene matches. The CDR3 DNA follows: TGTGCCAGCAGCGTCGCAGGGGCCCCAGGGGGAGCGCAGTATTTT. It translates to CASSVAGAPGGAQYF.

The V gene is TRBV7-9, the J gene TRBJ2-1, with TRBD2 identical over 7 bases. Unmatched junction bases numbered 8, after V lost 8 bases and J lost 4 bases. Germline lookup yields CDR1 SEHNR and CDR2 FQNEAQ (reference sequence). The CDR3 is made up of 14 amino acids. The CDR3: CASSAGNPYNEQFF. The CDR3 coding sequence is TGTGCCAGCTCAGCGGGAAACCCATACAATGAGCAGTTCTTC.

This chain links TRBV5-4 with TRBJ1-3; a possible D gene is TRBD1 (5 bases). This CDR3 region has 15 residues. The V gene's germline CDR1 is SGHNT and CDR2 YYREEE (reference sequence). V lost 6 bases and J 4 bases, leaving 17 bases between the germline ends. CDR3 sequence reads: CASTRGGGAGNTIYF. In DNA form, the CDR3 reads TGTGCCAGCACTAGGGGCGGCGGAGCCGGAAACACCATATATTTT.

As concerns this clone: The same CDR3 also results from other DNA sequences found in this sample. The rearrangement links TRBV2 to TRBJ2-5; TRBD2 matches at 7 bases. The CDR3 is made up of 13 amino acids. V shed 7 bases and J 4 bases; nucleotides not matched to a gene: 6. Germline CDR1 SNHLY, CDR2 FYNNEI. The CDR3 bases are TGTGCCAGCAAGAGGGAGGGCCGAGAGACCCAGTACTTC. Translated, it gives CASKREGRETQYF.

V and J are TRBV18 and TRBJ2-1; no reliable D call. This CDR3 is 15 amino acids long. Trimming took 6 bases from V and 0 from J, leaving 12 bases between them. Looked up from germline, CDR1 is KGHSH and CDR2 is LQKENI. CDR3 sequence reads: CASSGGMSSYNEQFF. The CDR3 DNA sequence: TGTGCCAGCTCGGGTGGGATGAGCTCCTACAATGAGCAGTTCTTC.